Shown below are 16 T cell receptor beta chains from a single sample sequenced in a study of blood T cell repertoires in COVID-19. Some clones are missing from TCRdb's copy, which holds only in-frame ones; the method was immunoSEQ multiplex PCR. The repertoire holds 220,000 or so clones, with about nine tenths as singletons. The sample taken for sequencing was peripheral blood. All receptors derive from a man aged 60-69 years who had recovered from COVID-19.

This sequence joins TRBV7-6 and TRBJ2-3, with 8 positions matching TRBD1. Germline V gives CDR1 SGHVS, CDR2 FNYEAQ. CDR3 size: 12 residues. Germline trimming cut 5 bases from V and 9 bases from J; bases unmatched to any gene: 4. CDR3 DNA sequence: TGTGCCAGCAGCGAAAGACAGGGGACGCAGTATTTT. It specifies CASSERQGTQYF.

The J gene is TRBJ2-3, the V gene TRBV5-4, with 10 bases fitting TRBD1. Germline V gives CDR1 SGHNT, CDR2 YYREEE (reference sequence). The CDR3 spans 18 residues. The J segment lost 4 bases and the V segment lost 4 bases, leaving 15 bases of the junction unmatched. This chain's CDR3 is CASSPRLSPGQGSDTQYF. Here the CDR3 DNA reads TGTGCCAGCAGCCCACGTCTCTCCCCGGGACAGGGGTCAGATACGCAGTATTTT. Full variable domain (missing parts from reference TRBV5-4 and TRBJ2-3): ETGVTQSPTHLIKTRGQQVTLRCSSQSGHNTVSWYQQALGQGPQFIFQYYREEENGRGNFPPRFSGLQFPNYSSELNVNALELDDSALYLCASSPRLSPGQGSDTQYFGPGTRLTVL.

The chain has TRBV30 and TRBJ1-1; 8 nucleotides match TRBD1. Germline loops: CDR1 GTSNPN, CDR2 SVGIG (reference sequence). The ends lost 0 bases at V and 0 bases at J; junction bases unmatched: 6. The CDR3 contains 16 residues. The CDR3, as DNA: TGTGCCTGGAGTGTAACTCGGACAGGGATGAACACTGAAGCTTTCTTT. It encodes CAWSVTRTGMNTEAFF. Full variable domain (rest looked up from reference TRBV30 and TRBJ1-1): SQTIHQWPATLVQPVGSPLSLECTVEGTSNPNLYWYRQAAGRGLQLLFYSVGIGQISSEVPQNLSASRPQDRQFILSSKKLLLSDSGFYLCAWSVTRTGMNTEAFFGQGTRLTVV.

This clone occurred a few times. This chain joins TRBV19 and TRBJ2-6; tentatively, D is TRBD2 (6 bases). The CDR3 is made up of 16 amino acids. V lost 1 base to trimming and J lost 2 bases, with 9 bases between them. CDR1 and CDR2 (germline): LNHDA, SQIVND (reference sequence). As DNA, the CDR3 is TGTGCCAGTAGTATAGTCGGGGGAACTGGGGCCAACGTCCTGACTTTC. This encodes CASSIVGGTGANVLTF.

The CDR3 DNA reads TGTGCCAGCAGTAAGAACAGGGGCACTGAAGCTTTCTTT. Amino acid sequence: CASSKNRGTEAFF. J is TRBJ1-1 and V is TRBV27; 7 nucleotides agree with TRBD1. The J segment lost 4 bases and the V segment lost 5 bases, leaving 4 bases of the junction unmatched. CDR1 is MNHEY and CDR2 is SMNVEV in the germline V gene (reference sequence). This CDR3 region has 13 residues.

The chain carries TRBV4-3 and TRBJ2-1; D is uncertain. The CDR3 contains 13 residues. Trimming shortened V by 2 bases and J by 8 bases, and 10 bases separated the two germline ends. Germline loops: CDR1 LGHNA, CDR2 YSLEER. The chain's CDR3 is CASSQQHFDEQFF. CDR3 DNA: TGCGCCAGCAGCCAACAACATTTTGATGAGCAGTTCTTC.

The V and J genes are TRBV19 and TRBJ2-3; D is perhaps TRBD2 (6 bases). Germline V gene data show CDR1 as LNHDA and CDR2 as SQIVND (reference sequence). CDR3 length: 16 residues. V gave up 6 bases and J gave up 1 base, with 17 bases separating them. DNA of the CDR3: TGTGCCAGTAGGATGGGGCGCGGGGATGGCACAGATACGCAGTATTTT. Residues: CASRMGRGDGTDTQYF.

The chain employs TRBV7-2 and TRBJ1-1; TRBD1 might be the D (6 bases). The germline V gene has CDR1 SGHTA and CDR2 FQGNSA. Trimming took 5 bases from V and 7 from J, leaving 14 bases between them. CDR3 size: 13 residues. This CDR3 is CASSQWTADEAFF. The CDR3 DNA reads as TGTGCCAGCAGCCAATGGACAGCCGATGAAGCTTTCTTT.

The J gene is TRBJ2-1, the V gene TRBV7-9; 8 bases line up with TRBD1. The J segment lost 6 bases and the V segment lost 5 bases, leaving 9 bases of the junction unmatched. The germline CDR1 and CDR2 sequences are SEHNR and FQNEAQ (reference sequence). The CDR3 length is 15 residues. As DNA, the CDR3 is TGTGCCAGCAGCCTAGGACAGGGAAGGACCAATGAGCAGTTCTTC. Residues: CASSLGQGRTNEQFF.

The chain recombines TRBV5-5 with TRBJ2-7; the match to TRBD1 covers 11 bases. J lost 3 bases, V lost 4 bases, and 6 bases had no gene match. This CDR3 is 15 amino acids long. Looked up from germline, CDR1 is SGHKS and CDR2 is YYEKEE (reference sequence). CDR3 DNA sequence: TGTGCCAGCAGCAAGGGGACAGGGGGGATCTACGAGCAGTACTTC. This gives the protein CASSKGTGGIYEQYF.

This chain connects TRBV30 to TRBJ2-7; 8 bases line up with TRBD2. The CDR3 length is 16 residues. The V segment lost 0 bases and the J segment 3 bases; nucleotides outside the gene matches: 10. Germline loops: CDR1 GTSNPN, CDR2 SVGIG (reference sequence). The chain's CDR3 is CAWSVTRASGFYEQYF. Written as DNA, the CDR3 is TGTGCCTGGAGTGTCACCAGGGCTAGCGGGTTCTACGAGCAGTACTTC.

This chain connects TRBV6-1 to TRBJ1-1, with D perhaps TRBD1 (5 bases). The CDR3 spans 14 residues. V dropped 2 bases and J dropped 2 bases, with 9 bases sitting between them. Germline V CDR1 and CDR2: MNHNS, SASEGT. The CDR3 nucleotides are TGTGCCAGCAGTGAACGGGGGGGAAACACTGAAGCTTTCTTT. Amino acids: CASSERGGNTEAFF.

The rearrangement links TRBV27 to TRBJ2-7, with TRBD2 matching 13 bases. This CDR3 comprises 16 residues. CDR1 MNHEY and CDR2 SMNVEV come from the germline V gene (reference sequence). Trimming at V came to 4 bases and at J to 5 bases, leaving 8 bases not matched to a gene. In DNA form, the CDR3 reads TGTGCCAGCAGTTCTCTACTAGCGGGAGGGCCCGACGAGCAGTACTTC. This translates into CASSSLLAGGPDEQYF.

V usage is TRBV27 and J usage is TRBJ1-6; D gene unclear. Trimming took 5 bases from V and 10 from J, leaving 9 bases between them. Germline CDR1 is MNHEY and CDR2 is SMNVEV (reference sequence). CDR3 length: 12 amino acids. CDR3 in amino acids: CASSTSGSPLHF. CDR3 bases: TGTGCCAGCAGTACTAGCGGCTCACCCCTCCACTTT.

The chain links TRBV6-1 to TRBJ1-1; D perhaps matches TRBD1 (6 bases). Per germline, CDR1 MNHNS and CDR2 SASEGT. Trimming stripped 1 base from V and 5 bases from J, with 14 bases between. This CDR3 has 15 amino acids. DNA of the CDR3: TGTGCCAGCAGTGAAGAAGGGGGTTCATGGACTGAAGCTTTCTTT. Its protein product is CASSEEGGSWTEAFF.

The rearrangement uses TRBV6-1 and TRBJ1-5; perhaps TRBD1 as D (6 bases). V lost 5 bases and J 2 bases, leaving 13 bases between the germline ends. The CDR3 length is 15 residues. CDR1 is MNHNS and CDR2 is SASEGT in the germline V gene. The CDR3 bases are TGTGCCAGCAGTCAACAGGGCTTTGGCAATCAGCCCCAGCATTTT. It yields the protein CASSQQGFGNQPQHF.